The 30 T cell receptor beta chains listed next were all sequenced from one sample in a study of blood T cell repertoires in COVID-19. Generated by immunoSEQ multiplex PCR, the TCRdb table keeps only in-frame clones and is missing some. Among fewer than 350,000 clones listed, nearly 90% were seen once. The sample taken for sequencing was PBMCs or T cells enriched from blood (not recorded which). These receptors were collected from a woman aged 18-29 years with acute COVID-19.

The chain is built from TRBV6-5 and TRBJ1-1; D ambiguous. V was clipped by 5 bases and J by 7 bases, with 5 bases between them. Germline V gives CDR1 MNHEY, CDR2 SVGAGI. The CDR3 covers 10 residues. The CDR3 sequence is CASSRVEAFF. CDR3 DNA sequence: TGTGCCAGCAGTAGAGTTGAAGCTTTCTTT.

This clone was observed a single time. The chain carries TRBV10-3 and TRBJ2-2, with D unclear. Trimming removed 3 bases from V and 3 bases from J, with 5 bases in between. The CDR3 runs 13 residues. In germline, CDR1 is ENHRY, CDR2 SYGVKD. The CDR3 sequence: CAISDPDTGELFF. CDR3 in DNA: TGTGCCATCAGTGATCCGGACACCGGGGAGCTGTTTTTT.

V gene TRBV2 combines with J gene TRBJ1-5, with 8 bases fitting TRBD1. Germline V gene sequence: CDR1 SNHLY, CDR2 FYNNEI. Losses at the gene ends were 4 bases for V and 7 bases for J; bases not matched to a gene: 3. This CDR3 is built from 13 residues. The CDR3 reads CASSGDRRQPQHF. In nucleotides, the CDR3 is TGTGCCAGCAGTGGGGACAGGAGGCAGCCCCAGCATTTT.

The chain employs TRBV2 and TRBJ1-1; 7 bases line up with TRBD1. Trimming removed 8 bases from V and 10 bases from J; junction bases left unmatched: 7. The CDR3 sequence is 11 residues long. Germline-derived CDR1 and CDR2 are SNHLY and FYNNEI. Here the CDR3 DNA reads TGTGCCAGCGTGACAGGGACGGGAGCTTTCTTT. Amino acid sequence: CASVTGTGAFF.

This sequence joins TRBV27 and TRBJ2-7; maybe TRBD1 (5 bases). CDR3 size: 14 residues. Germline V gives CDR1 MNHEY, CDR2 SMNVEV (reference sequence). The V gene lost 4 bases and the J gene lost 0 bases, with 10 bases spanning the gap. The CDR3 reads CASSSTTASYEQYF. The CDR3 DNA follows: TGTGCCAGCAGTTCAACGACAGCCTCCTACGAGCAGTACTTC.

This rearrangement joins TRBV19 to TRBJ1-6, with 11 bases identical to TRBD1. The CDR3 runs 18 residues. Germline CDR1 LNHDA, CDR2 SQIVND (reference sequence). V lost 5 bases and J lost 3; bases outside the gene matches: 9. This chain's CDR3 is CASSSWTGGGSYNSPLHF. In nucleotides, the CDR3 is TGTGCCAGTAGTTCCTGGACAGGGGGCGGGAGCTATAATTCACCCCTCCACTTT.

The chain joins TRBV30 to TRBJ2-1; TRBD2 matches at 11 bases. Germline V gene data show CDR1 as GTSNPN and CDR2 as SVGIG (reference sequence). CDR3 length equals 14 residues. The junction had 5 bases not matched to a gene; V was cut back by 2 bases and J by 8 bases. The CDR3 reads CAWSLAGGHHEQFF. As DNA, the CDR3 is TGTGCCTGGAGTTTAGCGGGAGGGCATCATGAGCAGTTCTTC.

The chain has TRBV19 and TRBJ2-3, with 11 bases fitting TRBD2. The CDR3 sequence is 17 residues long. Germline V gene data show CDR1 as LNHDA and CDR2 as SQIVND (reference sequence). V was pared by 3 bases and J by 5 bases, with 10 bases of the junction left unmatched. This CDR3 reads CASSITLAGGPKDTQYF. The CDR3 DNA follows: TGTGCCAGTAGTATCACCTTAGCGGGAGGGCCCAAAGATACGCAGTATTTT.

The chain uses TRBV18 and TRBJ2-4, with D possibly TRBD2 on 5 matching bases. The CDR3 runs to 17 residues. CDR1 and CDR2 (germline): KGHSH, LQKENI. V was clipped by 1 base and J by 4 bases, with 17 bases between them. The CDR3 coding sequence is TGTGCCAGCTCACCACGTGTTCTAGCCTCACGGAAAAACATTCAGTACTTC. This encodes CASSPRVLASRKNIQYF.

V is TRBV19 and J is TRBJ1-1; weak D call: TRBD1 (5 bases). Between the trimmed V and J ends, which lost 5 bases and 1 base, there was a span of 26 bases. This CDR3 spans 19 amino acids. The germline CDR1 and CDR2 sequences are LNHDA and SQIVND (reference sequence). CDR3 in DNA: TGTGCCAGTAGTCCAACACGGGGGGGAGGAAGAGGAGGGAACACTGAAGCTTTCTTT. It specifies CASSPTRGGGRGGNTEAFF.

V usage is TRBV6-2 or TRBV6-3 and J usage is TRBJ2-7; D is perhaps TRBD1 (6 bases). Between the trimmed V and J ends, which lost 5 bases and 4 bases, there was a span of 15 bases. Germline lookup yields CDR1 MNHEY and CDR2 SVGEGT. The CDR3 runs to 14 residues. CDR3 sequence (DNA): TGTGCCAGCAGTGCGGATTGGACAGAGTACGAGCAGTACTTC. Translating gives CASSADWTEYEQYF.

The genes are TRBV3-1 (or the pseudogene TRBV3-2) and TRBJ1-4; 7 nucleotides agree with TRBD1. The CDR3 contains 14 residues. V trimming: 1 base; J trimming: 7 bases; junction bases outside the gene matches: 3. Per the germline V gene, CDR1 is LGHDT and CDR2 is YNNKEL (reference sequence). The DNA of the CDR3 is TGTGCCAGCAGCCAAGGACAGGGAGCTGAAAAACTGTTTTTT. This translates into CASSQGQGAEKLFF.

The V and J genes are TRBV7-8 and TRBJ2-1; 9 nucleotides line up with TRBD1. J lost 5 bases, V lost 2 bases, and 4 bases had no gene match. Germline V gene sequence: CDR1 SGHVS, CDR2 FQNEAQ. CDR3 length: 15 residues. The CDR3 protein is CASSLLGTGNNEQFF. In DNA, the CDR3 is TGTGCCAGCAGCTTATTAGGGACAGGGAACAATGAGCAGTTCTTC.

The rearrangement uses TRBV9 and TRBJ2-5, with a weak D call TRBD1 (6 bases). V dropped 3 bases and J dropped 1 base, with 16 bases sitting between them. Germline lookup yields CDR1 SGDLS and CDR2 YYNGEE. The CDR3 has 16 amino acids. This chain's CDR3 is CASSGGLGRIQETQYF. The CDR3 DNA reads TGTGCCAGCAGCGGGGGGCTTGGACGGATCCAAGAGACCCAGTACTTC.

The V call is TRBV5-4, the J call TRBJ2-1; D not resolved. CDR3 size: 14 residues. Deletions cut 3 bases from V and 5 bases from J, with 12 bases between. The germline V gene has CDR1 SGHNT and CDR2 YYREEE (reference sequence). CDR3 protein: CASSSGGTHNEQFF. CDR3 sequence (DNA): TGTGCCAGCAGCTCCGGCGGAACGCACAATGAGCAGTTCTTC.

The chain employs TRBV14 and TRBJ1-4; tentatively, D is TRBD1 (5 bases). The V end was cut by 5 bases, the J end by 8 bases, with 12 bases between. Germline V gene lookup returns CDR1 SGHDN and CDR2 FVKESK. The CDR3 covers 13 residues. CDR3 amino acids: CASSIQVGEKLFF. The CDR3 coding sequence is TGTGCCAGCAGCATACAGGTTGGCGAAAAACTGTTTTTT.

The rearrangement joins TRBV18 to TRBJ1-1, with TRBD1 as a possible D gene (6 bases). V was trimmed by 1 base and J by 10 bases, leaving 22 bases between them. The CDR3 totals 16 residues. In germline, CDR1 is KGHSH, CDR2 LQKENI. CDR3 nucleotide sequence: TGTGCCAGCTCACCACTGGTCGGGGGGCAACAGGGTGGAGCTTTCTTT. Translation: CASSPLVGGQQGGAFF.

To note about this clone: A junction end diverges from the germline sequence, so it may reflect a read error. The V gene is TRBV19, the J gene TRBJ2-1; TRBD2 is a possible D gene (5 bases). The germline CDR1 and CDR2 sequences are LNHDA and SQIVND (reference sequence). The CDR3 loop spans 14 amino acids. CDR3 coding DNA: TGTGCCAGTAGGGCTAGCCCCACGGTAAATGGGCAGTTCTTC. The encoded protein is CASRASPTVNGQFF.

The rearrangement uses TRBV6-5 and TRBJ2-1; the match to TRBD2 covers 10 bases. CDR3 size: 16 residues. With V trimmed by 4 bases and J by 4 bases, 7 bases remained unmatched. Germline-derived CDR1 and CDR2 are MNHEY and SVGAGI. For the CDR3, the DNA is TGTGCCAGCAGTTTGAGGACTAGCGGCTTATACAATGAGCAGTTCTTC. Its protein product is CASSLRTSGLYNEQFF.

The chain is built from TRBV27 and TRBJ1-5, with TRBD1 identical over 9 bases. This CDR3 has 15 residues. From germline, CDR1 is MNHEY and CDR2 SMNVEV (reference sequence). V trimming: 5 bases; J trimming: 2 bases; junction bases outside the gene matches: 4. The CDR3 spells CASSPRTGGNQPQHF. Written as DNA, the CDR3 is TGTGCCAGCAGTCCCCGGACAGGGGGCAATCAGCCCCAGCATTTT.

The rearrangement links TRBV4-3 to TRBJ1-2; tentatively, D is TRBD1 (6 bases). From germline, CDR1 is LGHNA and CDR2 YSLEER. The CDR3 loop spans 16 amino acids. The V gene lost 0 bases and the J gene lost 4 bases, with 15 bases spanning the gap. This chain's CDR3 is CASSQDEQGLGYGYTF. CDR3 in DNA: TGCGCCAGCAGCCAAGATGAACAGGGCCTGGGCTATGGCTACACCTTC.

This chain links TRBV19 with TRBJ1-1, with a possible D match to TRBD1 (5 bases). Trimming removed 3 bases from V and 4 bases from J, with 15 bases in between. The germline gives CDR1 LNHDA, CDR2 SQIVND (reference sequence). The CDR3 totals 15 residues. CDR3 coding DNA: TGTGCCAGTAGTATTAGGGCAGGGATTGGCACTGAAGCTTTCTTT. The encoded protein is CASSIRAGIGTEAFF.

V is TRBV25-1 and J is TRBJ2-7, with TRBD1 matching 8 bases. J gave up 3 bases and V 1 base, and 5 bases lay outside the gene matches. Per the germline V gene, CDR1 is MGHDK and CDR2 is SYGVNS. The CDR3 covers 15 residues. The CDR3 is CASSESWTGNYEQYF. CDR3 nucleotides: TGTGCCAGCAGTGAATCCTGGACAGGGAACTACGAGCAGTACTTC.

The rearrangement uses TRBV7-9 and TRBJ2-7; unclear D gene. The CDR3 runs to 12 residues. V was clipped by 5 bases and J by 5 bases, with 10 bases between them. In germline, CDR1 is SEHNR, CDR2 FQNEAQ (reference sequence). Written as DNA, the CDR3 is TGTGCCAGCAGCCTCCACCGGGACGAGCAGTACTTC. Translated, it gives CASSLHRDEQYF. The whole variable domain, remainder taken from reference TRBV7-9 and TRBJ2-7, is DTGVSQNPRHKITKRGQNVTFRCDPISEHNRLYWYRQTLGQGPEFLTYFQNEAQLEKSRLLSDRFSAERPKGSFSTLEIQRTEQGDSAMYLCASSLHRDEQYFGPGTRLTVT.

The gene calls are TRBV10-3 and TRBJ2-5, with 9 bases lining up with TRBD2. J lost 1 base, V lost 10 bases, and 7 bases had no gene match. The germline V gene has CDR1 ENHRY and CDR2 SYGVKD. The CDR3 extends over 14 amino acids. The CDR3 region is CATSGTSPQETQYF. CDR3 sequence (DNA): TGTGCCACTTCCGGGACTAGCCCCCAAGAGACCCAGTACTTC.

V is TRBV19 and J is TRBJ2-7, with 10 bases fitting TRBD2. The CDR3 extends over 13 amino acids. Germline CDR1 reads LNHDA; CDR2 reads SQIVND (reference sequence). The junction had 7 bases not matched to a gene; V was cut back by 8 bases and J by 6 bases. The CDR3 sequence: CASAKREGREQYF. The CDR3 nucleotides are TGTGCCAGTGCGAAGCGGGAGGGCCGCGAGCAGTACTTC.

The V gene is TRBV4-1, the J gene TRBJ2-7, with 11 bases aligning to TRBD2. The CDR3 is 14 amino acids. Losses at the gene ends were 4 bases for V and 3 bases for J; bases not matched to a gene: 2. Germline CDR1 reads MGHRA; CDR2 reads YSYEKL. CDR3 in DNA: TGCGCCAGCAGCCCCGGGACTAGCGGCTACGAGCAGTACTTC. This codes for CASSPGTSGYEQYF.

This chain joins TRBV3-1 (or the pseudogene TRBV3-2) and TRBJ2-3; 9 bases fit TRBD2. Germline V gene sequence: CDR1 LGHDT, CDR2 YNNKEL (reference sequence). After removal of 3 bases from V and 3 bases from J, the junction contained 10 bases not matched to a gene. This CDR3 comprises 17 residues. The CDR3 DNA sequence: TGTGCCAGCAGCCATACGTACTGGACTAGCGAAACAGATACGCAGTATTTT. Amino acid sequence: CASSHTYWTSETDTQYF.

This chain links TRBV10-2 with TRBJ2-7, with 7 nucleotides matching TRBD1. V was pared by 10 bases and J by 0 bases, with 9 bases of the junction left unmatched. CDR1 is WSHSY, CDR2 SAAADI, per germline. The CDR3 consists of 14 residues. The CDR3 DNA sequence: TGCGCCACCGAGGGGCAGGGGGTCTCCTACGAGCAGTACTTC. Translating gives CATEGQGVSYEQYF.

The genes are TRBV19 and TRBJ1-4; 7 bases line up with TRBD1. The CDR3 is made up of 16 amino acids. CDR1 is LNHDA, CDR2 SQIVND, per germline (reference sequence). Unmatched junction bases numbered 16, after V lost 7 bases and J lost 8 bases. In nucleotides, the CDR3 is TGTGCCAGTACCAACCGCCCCGGGACAGCCGCCGAAAAACTGTTTTTT. Protein sequence: CASTNRPGTAAEKLFF.